This TCR beta chain was sequenced during a study of shared clonotypes between healthy human individuals. The method was immunoSEQ multiplex PCR; TCRdb's version includes in-frame clones alone and lacks a portion of them. Here the sample spans some 2,500,000 clones, more than 85% being singletons. This CDR3 is built from 11 residues. Trimming removed 4 bases at V and 5 bases at J, with 5 bases between. Germline-derived CDR1 and CDR2 are LNHNV and YYDKDF (reference sequence). A single count supports this clone. This same CDR3 is encoded by further DNA sequences in the sample. The TCR was taken from a man aged 18 to 30 in good health. Some clones in this sample may be carry-over from other donors' samples. Sequences were obtained from naive CD4+ T cells from PBMCs. Subset: CD45RA+ positively selected. V is TRBV15 and J is TRBJ2-5; D is ambiguous. The CDR3 DNA sequence: TGTGCCACCAGCACGGGCGAGACCCAGTACTTC. This codes for CATSTGETQYF.